This T cell receptor (beta chain) was found in a study of blood T cell repertoires in COVID-19. Germline V lookup: CDR1 SGHNT, CDR2 YYREEE (reference sequence). The CDR3 is 14 amino acids. Trimming removed 4 bases at V and 4 bases at J, with 11 bases between. Authors' methods: Reference gene primers were amplified, and this amplification served to estimate nucleated cell counts. Repertoires were generated with immunoSEQ multiplex PCR, while TCRdb's copy carries only in-frame clones and drops some. V, J and clone size are those of that table, while D and trimming were read from the DNA. Of a few hundred thousand clones in the sample, 75% to 85% were seen once.

The material sequenced was peripheral blood. The chain joins TRBV5-4 to TRBJ2-2; TRBD1 is a possible D gene (5 bases). The TCR was taken from a man aged 50 or older with active or convalescent COVID-19. The CDR3: CASSPGIGTGELFF. The CDR3, as DNA: TGTGCCAGCAGCCCAGGGATTGGCACCGGGGAGCTGTTTTTT. Drawing the rest from reference TRBV5-4 and TRBJ2-2, the complete variable domain is ETGVTQSPTHLIKTRGQQVTLRCSSQSGHNTVSWYQQALGQGPQFIFQYYREEENGRGNFPPRFSGLQFPNYSSELNVNALELDDSALYLCASSPGIGTGELFFGEGSRLTVL.